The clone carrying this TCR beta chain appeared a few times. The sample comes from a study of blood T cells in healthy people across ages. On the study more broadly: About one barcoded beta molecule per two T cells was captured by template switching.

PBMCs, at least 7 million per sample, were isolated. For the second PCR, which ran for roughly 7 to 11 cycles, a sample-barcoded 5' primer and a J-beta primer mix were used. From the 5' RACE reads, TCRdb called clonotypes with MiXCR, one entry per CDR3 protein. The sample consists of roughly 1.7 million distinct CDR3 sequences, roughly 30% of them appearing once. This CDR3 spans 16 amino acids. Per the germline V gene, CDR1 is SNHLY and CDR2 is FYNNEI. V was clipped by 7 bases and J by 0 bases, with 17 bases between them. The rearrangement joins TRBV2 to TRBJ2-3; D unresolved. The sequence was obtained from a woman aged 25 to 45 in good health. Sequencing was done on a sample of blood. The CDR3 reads CASMVERAPSTDTQYF. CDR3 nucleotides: TGTGCCAGCATGGTAGAACGGGCCCCTAGCACAGATACGCAGTATTTT.